These 24 T cell receptor beta chains came from one sample sequenced in a study of beta chain features in type 1 diabetes. As every portion of the isolated RNA was reverse transcribed, the sequencing read expressed TCRB transcripts. TCRdb's copy holds only in-frame clones and misses some; the assay was immunoSEQ multiplex PCR. The table includes around 400,000 clones, about 16% detected once. Sequenced: naive CD4+ T cells from blood. The receptors here all came from a woman under 30 in good health.

The chain uses TRBV5-1 and TRBJ1-2, with 11 nucleotides matching TRBD1. Trimming cost V 5 bases and J 8 bases; bases outside gene matches: 8. The CDR3 sequence is 14 residues long. Germline CDR1 reads SGHRS; CDR2 reads YFSETQ. This CDR3 is CASRYGTGGFGYTF. CDR3 DNA: TGCGCCAGCAGATACGGGACAGGGGGTTTCGGCTACACCTTC.

This chain uses TRBV30 with TRBJ2-3, with a tentative D call TRBD2 (5 bases). Looked up from germline, CDR1 is GTSNPN and CDR2 is SVGIG (reference sequence). This CDR3 is built from 13 residues. V was pared by 8 bases and J by 2 bases, with 14 bases between. The CDR3 coding sequence is TGTGCCCGAGCGGAGAGCTACACAGATACGCAGTATTTT. This sequence encodes CARAESYTDTQYF.

This clone has more than one count but fewer than ten. DNA of the CDR3: TGTGCCAGCAGCTTAGTAAGGCTAGCGGGTGGGAATGAGCAGTTCTTC. Translation: CASSLVRLAGGNEQFF. This chain links TRBV7-2 with TRBJ2-1, with 8 bases fitting TRBD2. With 1 base clipped from V and 7 bases from J, the junction kept 9 bases outside the gene matches. This CDR3 region has 16 residues. Germline CDR1 SGHTA, CDR2 FQGNSA.

Only a few counts were recorded for this clone. This chain uses TRBV5-1 with TRBJ2-7; D is possibly TRBD1 (6 bases). Germline loops: CDR1 SGHRS, CDR2 YFSETQ. Trimming left V 3 bases short and J 4 bases short, with 8 bases between. CDR3 length equals 12 residues. CDR3 sequence reads: CASSWGQYEQYF. DNA of the CDR3: TGCGCCAGCAGCTGGGGACAATACGAGCAGTACTTC.

Details on this clone: Additional DNA sequences in this sample encode the identical CDR3. The genes are TRBV30 and TRBJ2-5; unclear D gene. CDR1 and CDR2 from the germline V gene are GTSNPN and SVGIG (reference sequence). Trimming left V 2 bases short and J 1 base short, with 2 bases between. This CDR3 spans 11 amino acids. The CDR3 sequence: CAWSRQETQYF. For the CDR3, the DNA is TGTGCCTGGAGTCGCCAAGAGACCCAGTACTTC.

This clone was seen more than once but under ten times. V is TRBV28 and J is TRBJ1-2, with 9 positions matching TRBD1. J gave up 6 bases and V 11 bases, and 4 bases lay outside the gene matches. In germline, CDR1 is MDHEN, CDR2 SYDVKM. The CDR3 is 11 amino acids. The CDR3 bases are TGTGCCTCCGGGGACAGGGATGGCTACACCTTC. Its protein is CASGDRDGYTF.

This clone turned up a few times. Additional DNA sequences in this sample encode the identical CDR3. The chain carries TRBV7-9 and TRBJ2-1; D gene uncertain. Germline assignment: CDR1 SEHNR and CDR2 FQNEAQ (reference sequence). The CDR3 has 12 amino acids. V was trimmed by 5 bases and J by 4 bases, leaving 6 bases between them. The CDR3 bases are TGTGCCAGCAGCCCCACTTACAATGAGCAGTTCTTC. Its translation: CASSPTYNEQFF.

The chain joins TRBV18 to TRBJ1-1; D is uncertain. Germline assignment: CDR1 KGHSH and CDR2 LQKENI. The CDR3 spans 12 residues. V was cut by 3 bases and J by 10 bases, with 12 bases left in between. This CDR3 reads CASSPSRGSAFF. In DNA, the CDR3 is TGTGCCAGCTCACCCAGTAGAGGGTCAGCTTTCTTT.

This clone has more than one count but fewer than ten. The chain recombines TRBV11-2 with TRBJ2-2, with TRBD2 identical over 13 bases. Trimming took 5 bases from V and 0 from J; bases not matched to a gene: 9. The CDR3 has 19 residues. In germline, CDR1 is SGHAT, CDR2 FQNNGV. The CDR3 sequence is CASSRPGLAGQTNTGELFF. CDR3 DNA: TGTGCCAGCAGCCGACCGGGACTAGCGGGACAAACGAACACCGGGGAGCTGTTTTTT. Drawing the rest from reference TRBV11-2 and TRBJ2-2, the complete variable domain is EAGVAQSPRYKIIEKRQSVAFWCNPISGHATLYWYQQILGQGPKLLIQFQNNGVVDDSQLPKDRFSAERLKGVDSTLKIQPAKLEDSAVYLCASSRPGLAGQTNTGELFFGEGSRLTVL.

A few counts support this clone. V and J are TRBV28 and TRBJ2-3; TRBD2 agrees at 13 bases. V dropped 7 bases and J dropped 4; count of bases not matched to a gene: 5. The length of the CDR3 is 15 residues. CDR1 and CDR2 (germline): MDHEN, SYDVKM. CDR3: CASTLTSGRADTQYF. The CDR3 nucleotides read TGTGCCAGCACCCTAACTAGCGGGAGGGCAGATACGCAGTATTTT.

The chain has TRBV11-2 and TRBJ2-5; D remains ambiguous. Per germline, CDR1 SGHAT and CDR2 FQNNGV. V gave up 3 bases and J gave up 5 bases, with 10 bases separating them. This CDR3 region has 13 residues. This chain's CDR3 is CASSFVSQETQYF. CDR3 DNA: TGTGCCAGCAGCTTTGTGTCGCAGGAGACCCAGTACTTC.

There are a few counts of this clone. The chain employs TRBV5-4 and TRBJ2-2; TRBD2 matches 13 bases. CDR3 size: 16 residues. The trim removed 4 bases at V and 7 bases at J, leaving 7 bases unmatched. In germline, CDR1 is SGHNT, CDR2 YYREEE (reference sequence). CDR3 region: CASSEPGLAGLGELFF. CDR3 sequence (DNA): TGTGCCAGCAGCGAACCGGGACTAGCGGGACTCGGGGAGCTGTTTTTT.

This clone has a handful of counts. The V gene is TRBV30, the J gene TRBJ1-1; D gene unclear. This CDR3 contains 15 residues. The V gene's germline CDR1 is GTSNPN and CDR2 SVGIG (reference sequence). With 0 bases removed from V and 1 base from J, the gap between germline ends came to 12 bases. Written as DNA, the CDR3 is TGTGCCTGGAGTGTTTACGGGTTATCGAACACTGAAGCTTTCTTT. Translating gives CAWSVYGLSNTEAFF.

The V gene is TRBV7-8, the J gene TRBJ2-5; D uncertain. Per germline, CDR1 SGHVS and CDR2 FQNEAQ. This CDR3 comprises 14 residues. V lost 2 bases and J lost 4, with 11 bases in between. In DNA, the CDR3 is TGTGCCAGCAGCTTATTTCGTAGCACAGAGACCCAGTACTTC. Its protein product is CASSLFRSTETQYF.

This chain connects TRBV5-1 to TRBJ2-3; 7 bases agree with TRBD2. The junction had 5 bases not matched to a gene; V was cut back by 3 bases and J by 4 bases. CDR3 length: 14 residues. The germline V gene encodes CDR1 SGHRS and CDR2 YFSETQ. The CDR3 coding sequence is TGCGCCAGCAGCTCAGGCCGGGGGGCAGATACGCAGTATTTT. Its protein product is CASSSGRGADTQYF.

There are a few counts of this clone. The V and J genes are TRBV27 and TRBJ2-7; D is possibly TRBD2 (5 bases). In germline, CDR1 is MNHEY, CDR2 SMNVEV (reference sequence). V lost 5 bases and J lost 2, with 16 bases in between. This CDR3 has 15 amino acids. CDR3 in amino acids: CASSITRPQPYEQYF. DNA for the CDR3: TGTGCCAGCAGTATCACTAGACCCCAACCCTACGAGCAGTACTTC.

The chain couples TRBV7-2 to TRBJ2-1, with TRBD2 matching 8 bases. CDR1 is SGHTA and CDR2 is FQGNSA in the germline V gene. After removal of 3 bases from V and 3 bases from J, the junction contained 4 bases not matched to a gene. The length of the CDR3 is 15 residues. The CDR3 here is CASSFLAGNYNEQFF. For the CDR3, the DNA is TGTGCCAGCAGCTTTTTAGCGGGGAACTACAATGAGCAGTTCTTC.

The table lists this clone with a few counts. V usage is TRBV7-9 and J usage is TRBJ1-5; no clear D gene. CDR1 is SEHNR and CDR2 is FQNEAQ in the germline V gene (reference sequence). CDR3 length equals 12 residues. V lost 5 bases and J 6 bases, leaving 8 bases between the germline ends. In nucleotides, the CDR3 is TGTGCCAGCAGCGTAGACGGTCAGCCCCAGCATTTT. Residues: CASSVDGQPQHF.

The chain links TRBV6-1 to TRBJ1-5; D gene ambiguous. CDR3 length: 13 amino acids. Per germline, CDR1 MNHNS and CDR2 SASEGT. V dropped 11 bases and J dropped 7 bases, with 18 bases sitting between them. CDR3 loop: CAARGRPGQPQHF. CDR3 DNA: TGTGCCGCACGAGGTCGCCCGGGGCAGCCCCAGCATTTT.

The chain recombines TRBV6-5 with TRBJ1-1, with TRBD1 as a possible D gene (5 bases). The CDR3 is made up of 15 amino acids. V was pared by 6 bases and J by 0 bases, with 14 bases between. The germline gives CDR1 MNHEY, CDR2 SVGAGI. CDR3 nucleotides: TGTGCCAGCAGGGGCATCAGGGTCCTGAACACTGAAGCTTTCTTT. Protein product: CASRGIRVLNTEAFF.

This chain uses TRBV11-2 with TRBJ2-1; 7 nucleotides align to TRBD2. V lost 3 bases, J lost 3 bases, and 5 bases stayed unmatched. The CDR3 spans 15 residues. The germline CDR1 and CDR2 sequences are SGHAT and FQNNGV. CDR3 residues: CASSFRLAVYNEQFF. The CDR3 coding sequence is TGTGCCAGCAGCTTTAGGCTAGCGGTCTACAATGAGCAGTTCTTC.

The CDR3 region has the DNA TGTGCCAGCTCACCACCGGCCAATACGCAGTATTTT. As protein: CASSPPANTQYF. The chain recombines TRBV18 with TRBJ2-3; D not resolved. Germline V CDR1 and CDR2: KGHSH, LQKENI. The CDR3 has 12 residues. V was pared by 0 bases and J by 7 bases, with 5 bases between. The full variable domain, rest sourced from reference TRBV18 and TRBJ2-3, is NAGVMQNPRHLVRRRGQEARLRCSPMKGHSHVYWYRQLPEEGLKFMVYLQKENIIDESGMPKERFSAEFPKEGPSILRIQQVVRGDSAAYFCASSPPANTQYFGPGTRLTVL.

The table lists this clone with a few counts. The chain uses TRBV7-9 and TRBJ2-3; D is perhaps TRBD1 (5 bases). There are 15 residues in the CDR3. V was pared by 3 bases and J by 0 bases, with 10 bases between. CDR1 is SEHNR and CDR2 is FQNEAQ in the germline V gene (reference sequence). The DNA for the CDR3 is TGTGCCAGCAGCTTTCAGACAGCTAGCACAGATACGCAGTATTTT. The encoded protein is CASSFQTASTDTQYF. Full variable domain (missing parts from reference TRBV7-9 and TRBJ2-3): DTGVSQNPRHKITKRGQNVTFRCDPISEHNRLYWYRQTLGQGPEFLTYFQNEAQLEKSRLLSDRFSAERPKGSFSTLEIQRTEQGDSAMYLCASSFQTASTDTQYFGPGTRLTVL.

J is TRBJ2-1 and V is TRBV11-2; 10 bases agree with TRBD2. With V trimmed by 4 bases and J by 0 bases, 12 bases remained unmatched. The CDR3 has 19 residues. Germline V gene sequence: CDR1 SGHAT, CDR2 FQNNGV. CDR3 sequence reads: CASSSISGRALSSYNEQFF. The CDR3 DNA is TGTGCCAGCAGCTCAATCAGCGGGAGGGCCTTAAGCTCCTACAATGAGCAGTTCTTC.